The T cell receptor beta chain under discussion was sequenced for a study of Graves' ophthalmopathy and Graves' hyperthyroidism. Amplification from RNA transcripts yielded the TCR beta CDR3 regions. An initial RT-PCR round employing HTBI primers preceded a second-round multiplex PCR. TCRdb passed the multiplex PCR reads through MiXCR, listing each CDR3 protein once. Here the sample spans 350,000 or so distinct CDR3 sequences, around a sixth being singletons. Every ophthalmopathy donor presented moderate-to-severe activity, CAS ≥3, NOSPECS ≥4 and duration under 3 months. Looked up from germline, CDR1 is MNHEY and CDR2 is SVGAGI. The CDR3 is made up of 14 amino acids. V gave up 0 bases and J gave up 7 bases, with 12 bases separating them. There are many counts of this clonotype.

The TCR sequence derives from an adult man with Graves' ophthalmopathy. Sequencing was done on a sample of peripheral blood. V gene TRBV6-5 combines with J gene TRBJ1-1, with no clear D. CDR3 bases: TGTGCCAGCAGTTACTCGACCGGGGTTGGTGAAGCTTTCTTT. Protein sequence: CASSYSTGVGEAFF.